The rows below give T cell receptor beta chains drawn from one sample of a study of blood T cell repertoires in COVID-19. Libraries were prepared by immunoSEQ multiplex PCR; TCRdb keeps only in-frame clonotypes and omits some of them. The table has approximately 170,000 clones, about 85% seen once. The sequenced sample consisted of peripheral blood. These receptors came from a man aged 60 to 69 who had recovered from COVID-19. The CDR3 runs from the conserved cysteine through the conserved F or W. The D gene is left open where the match is weak. The size of a clone is reported for some rows only, either as once, few or many, or as a class for expanded clones.

J gene: TRBJ2-5
clone size: -
D gene: TRBD2
V gene: TRBV7-3
CDR3 DNA: TGTGCCAGCAGCTTGACTAGCAGTGGGGAGACCCAGTACTTC
CDR3 protein: CASSLTSSGETQYF

J gene: TRBJ2-2
clone size: once
D gene: TRBD2
V gene: TRBV9
CDR3 DNA: TGTGCCAGCAGTGCATTAGCGGGGGCAAACACCGGGGAGCTGTTTTTT
CDR3 protein: CASSALAGANTGELFF

J gene: TRBJ1-5
clone size: -
D gene: TRBD1
V gene: TRBV5-8
CDR3 DNA: TGTGCCAGCAGATACGGGACAGATAGCAATCAGCCCCAGCATTTT
CDR3 protein: CASRYGTDSNQPQHF

J gene: TRBJ1-3
clone size: once
D gene: -
V gene: TRBV6-5
CDR3 DNA: TGTGCCAGCAGTATAAACTCTGGAAACACCATATATTTT
CDR3 protein: CASSINSGNTIYF

J gene: TRBJ2-7
clone size: -
D gene: -
V gene: TRBV3-1/TRBV3-2
CDR3 DNA: TGTGCCAGCAGCCAAGATGACCTAGCCTACGAGCAGTACTTC
CDR3 protein: CASSQDDLAYEQYF

J gene: TRBJ1-6
clone size: -
D gene: -
V gene: TRBV5-6
CDR3 DNA: TGTGCCAGCAGCTTAAGGGGAAATTCACCCCTCCACTTT
CDR3 protein: CASSLRGNSPLHF

J gene: TRBJ1-1
clone size: -
D gene: -
V gene: TRBV30
CDR3 DNA: TGTGCCTGGAGCCAAGGGGTTCGCGTTGGCACTGAAGCTTTCTTT
CDR3 protein: CAWSQGVRVGTEAFF

J gene: TRBJ2-1
clone size: -
D gene: TRBD2
V gene: TRBV2
CDR3 DNA: TGTGCCAGCGGTTCACTAGCGGGGGGTCCACTCAATGAGCAGTTCTTC
CDR3 protein: CASGSLAGGPLNEQFF

J gene: TRBJ2-2
clone size: -
D gene: TRBD2
V gene: TRBV24-1
CDR3 DNA: TGTGCCACCAGTGATTTGCCCCAGACTAGCGGGATTAACACCGGGGAGCTGTTTTTT
CDR3 protein: CATSDLPQTSGINTGELFF

J gene: TRBJ1-4
clone size: -
D gene: TRBD1
V gene: TRBV3-1/TRBV3-2
CDR3 DNA: TGTGCCAGCAGCCAAACAGGGGGAGTTATTAATGAAAAACTGTTTTTT
CDR3 protein: CASSQTGGVINEKLFF

J gene: TRBJ1-5
clone size: once
D gene: -
V gene: TRBV3-1/TRBV3-2
CDR3 DNA: TGTGCCAGCAGCCTAAAGCGCCATCAGCCCCAGCATTTT
CDR3 protein: CASSLKRHQPQHF

J gene: TRBJ1-5
clone size: -
D gene: TRBD1
V gene: TRBV7-9
CDR3 DNA: TGTGCCAGCAGCGACACGGACAGGGGGCAGGAACAGCCCCAGCATTTT
CDR3 protein: CASSDTDRGQEQPQHF

J gene: TRBJ2-3
clone size: -
D gene: TRBD2
V gene: TRBV6-6
CDR3 DNA: TGTGCCAGCAGTTCCCCGGGTCGCGGGGGGGCAGATACGCAGTATTTT
CDR3 protein: CASSSPGRGGADTQYF

J gene: TRBJ2-7
clone size: -
D gene: -
V gene: TRBV5-6
CDR3 DNA: TGTGCCAGCAGCTTAGTGAGGGAGTCATCCCCCCAGCAGTACTTC
CDR3 protein: CASSLVRESSPQQYF